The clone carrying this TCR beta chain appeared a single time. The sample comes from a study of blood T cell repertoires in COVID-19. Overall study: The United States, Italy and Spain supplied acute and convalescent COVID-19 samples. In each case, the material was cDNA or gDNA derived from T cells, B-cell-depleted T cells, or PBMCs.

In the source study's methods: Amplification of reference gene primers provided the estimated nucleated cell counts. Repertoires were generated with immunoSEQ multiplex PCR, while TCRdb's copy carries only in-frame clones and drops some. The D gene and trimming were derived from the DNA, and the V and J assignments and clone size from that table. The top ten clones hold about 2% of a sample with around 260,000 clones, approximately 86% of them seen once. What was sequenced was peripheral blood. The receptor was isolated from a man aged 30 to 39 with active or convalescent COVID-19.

The chain's CDR3 is CSVGLADYEQYF. In DNA form, the CDR3 reads TGCAGCGTTGGACTAGCGGACTACGAGCAGTACTTC. This chain uses TRBV29-1 with TRBJ2-7; 9 bases align to TRBD2. The trim removed 4 bases at V and 3 bases at J, leaving 1 base unmatched. Germline-derived CDR1 and CDR2 are SQVTM and ANQGSEA. This CDR3 spans 12 amino acids.